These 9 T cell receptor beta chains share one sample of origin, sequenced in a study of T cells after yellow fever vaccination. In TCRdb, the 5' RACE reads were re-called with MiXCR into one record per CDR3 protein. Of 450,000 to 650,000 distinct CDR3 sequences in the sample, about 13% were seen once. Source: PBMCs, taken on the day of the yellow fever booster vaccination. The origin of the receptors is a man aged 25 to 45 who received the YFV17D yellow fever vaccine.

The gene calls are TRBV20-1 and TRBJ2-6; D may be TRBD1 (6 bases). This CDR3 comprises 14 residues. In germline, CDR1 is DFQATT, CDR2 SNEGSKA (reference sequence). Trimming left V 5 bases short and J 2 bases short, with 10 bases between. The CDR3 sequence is CSAQPGAGANVLTF. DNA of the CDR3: TGCAGTGCTCAACCAGGGGCTGGGGCCAACGTCCTGACTTTC.

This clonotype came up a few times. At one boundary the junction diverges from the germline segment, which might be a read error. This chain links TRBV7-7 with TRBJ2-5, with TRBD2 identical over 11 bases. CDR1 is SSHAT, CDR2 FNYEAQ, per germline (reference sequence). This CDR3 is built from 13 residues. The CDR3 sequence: CASSSSSGRAQYF. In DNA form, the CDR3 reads TGTGCTAGCAGCTCCAGTAGCGGGAGGGCCCAGTACTTC.

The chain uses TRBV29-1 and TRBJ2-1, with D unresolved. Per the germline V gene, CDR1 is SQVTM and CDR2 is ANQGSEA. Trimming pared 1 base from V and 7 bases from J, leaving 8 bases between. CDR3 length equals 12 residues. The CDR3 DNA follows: TGCAGCGTTGAAGGAACACCGAATGAGCAGTTCTTC. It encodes CSVEGTPNEQFF.

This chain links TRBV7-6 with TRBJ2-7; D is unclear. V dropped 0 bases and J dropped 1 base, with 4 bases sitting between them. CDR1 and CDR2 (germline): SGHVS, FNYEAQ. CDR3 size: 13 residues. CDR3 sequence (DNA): TGTGCCAGCAGCTTAGCACAATCCTACGAGCAGTACTTC. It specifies CASSLAQSYEQYF.

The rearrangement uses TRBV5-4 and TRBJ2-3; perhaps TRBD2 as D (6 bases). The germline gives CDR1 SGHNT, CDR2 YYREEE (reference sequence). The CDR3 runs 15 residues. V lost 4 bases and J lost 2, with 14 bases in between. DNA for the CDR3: TGTGCCAGCAGCCTGCGAAGCGGGTACACAGATACGCAGTATTTT. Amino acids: CASSLRSGYTDTQYF.

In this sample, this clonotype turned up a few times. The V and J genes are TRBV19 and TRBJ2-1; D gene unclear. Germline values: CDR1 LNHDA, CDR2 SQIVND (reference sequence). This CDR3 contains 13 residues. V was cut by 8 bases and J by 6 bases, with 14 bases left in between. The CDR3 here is CASGPRDVNEQFF. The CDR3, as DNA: TGTGCCAGTGGCCCCCGCGACGTCAATGAGCAGTTCTTC. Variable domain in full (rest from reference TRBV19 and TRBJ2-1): DGGITQSPKYLFRKEGQNVTLSCEQNLNHDAMYWYRQDPGQGLRLIYYSQIVNDFQKGDIAEGYSVSREKKESFPLTVTSAQKNPTAFYLCASGPRDVNEQFFGPGTRLTVL.

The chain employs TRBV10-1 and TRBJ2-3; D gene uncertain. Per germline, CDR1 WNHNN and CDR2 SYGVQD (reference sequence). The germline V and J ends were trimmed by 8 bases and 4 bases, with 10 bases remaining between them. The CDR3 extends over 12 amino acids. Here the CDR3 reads CASPRRPDTQYF. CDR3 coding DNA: TGCGCCAGCCCGAGGAGACCAGATACGCAGTATTTT.

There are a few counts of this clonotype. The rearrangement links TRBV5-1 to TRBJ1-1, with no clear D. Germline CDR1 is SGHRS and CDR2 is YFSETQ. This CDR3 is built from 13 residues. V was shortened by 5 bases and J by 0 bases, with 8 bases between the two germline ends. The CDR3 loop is CASRSVMNTEAFF. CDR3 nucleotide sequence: TGCGCCAGCAGATCCGTGATGAACACTGAAGCTTTCTTT. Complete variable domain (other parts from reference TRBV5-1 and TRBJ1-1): KAGVTQTPRYLIKTRGQQVTLSCSPISGHRSVSWYQQTPGQGLQFLFEYFSETQRNKGNFPGRFSGRQFSNSRSEMNVSTLELGDSALYLCASRSVMNTEAFFGQGTRLTVV.

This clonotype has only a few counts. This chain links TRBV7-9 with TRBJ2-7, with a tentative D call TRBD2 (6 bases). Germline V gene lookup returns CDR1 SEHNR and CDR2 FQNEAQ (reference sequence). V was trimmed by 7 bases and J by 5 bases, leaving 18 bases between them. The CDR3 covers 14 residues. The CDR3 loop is CASTRLGAGDEQYF. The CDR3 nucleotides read TGTGCCAGCACCAGACTAGGGGCGGGCGACGAGCAGTACTTC. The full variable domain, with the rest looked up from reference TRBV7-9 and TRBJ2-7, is DTGVSQNPRHKITKRGQNVTFRCDPISEHNRLYWYRQTLGQGPEFLTYFQNEAQLEKSRLLSDRFSAERPKGSFSTLEIQRTEQGDSAMYLCASTRLGAGDEQYFGPGTRLTVT.